The T cell receptor (beta chain) under discussion was sequenced for a study of T-cell reconstitution after alpha-beta-depleted transplantation in children (dated by TCRdb to 2016 to 2017). Looking at the study overall: The study quantitatively tracked T-cell immune reconstitution after TCRalphabeta/CD19-depleted allogeneic hematopoietic cell transplantation in children using TCR repertoire profiling.

Sample treatment or condition, as interpreted from the label and publication: allogeneic hematopoietic cell transplantation with graft depleted of TCRalphabeta T cells and CD19 B cells. The children who served as transplant recipients had been given grafts of TCRalphabeta/CD19-depleted allogeneic hematopoietic cells. Study-wide findings and limitations: The high TCRbeta diversity at day 60 in some patients was ascribed to recipient T cells and intrathymic progenitors that had survived conditioning. Hyperexpanded clone frequencies declined over subsequent months; after one year, T-cell counts and TCRbeta diversity were mostly attributed to newly produced T cells. About two months after transplant, the apparently early recovery of alphabetaT-cell counts reportedly depended on just several hundred clones that had expanded rapidly and came from non-depleted graft cells.

This clonotype was detected many times. There is no known antigen for this receptor. No base qualities exist here, and no much larger clone lies one base off it. The library was obtained by PCR. The listed sequencing device is Illumina HiSeq 2500. TCR libraries were prepared with molecular barcoding, using unique molecular identifiers to normalize TCRbeta repertoire quantification. TCRdb trimmed public reads at Q25 via fastp, called clones via MiXCR and kept in-frame beta chains. Duplicate CDR3 protein sequences are folded into a single record with the most common DNA and genes. Counted in this sample were fewer than 750,000 distinct CDR3 sequences; approximately 22% of them appeared once. The ten largest clonotypes hold less than 15% of the sample. The CDR3 measures 12 amino acids from cysteine to phenylalanine. The only DNA kept is the CDR3, 36 bases in frame from the first base. CDR1 and CDR2 are drawn from the germline V gene: ENHRY, SYGVKD. Cut back by 2 bases and 5 bases, the V and J ends lie 6 bases apart.

Sequencing was performed on PBMCs, mostly from graft donor cells, taken 360 days after TCRalphabeta/CD19-depleted stem cell transplant. The sequence was collected from a boy younger than two who had a stem cell transplant for acute myeloid leukemia, so the T cells may come from the graft donor. The chain employs TRBV10-3 and TRBJ2-5; there is no confident call for the D gene. CDR3 protein: CAISEGEETQYF. The nucleotides read TGTGCCATCAGTGAGGGTGAGGAGACCCAGTACTTC.